This is a list of T cell receptor beta chains from one sample in a study of T cells after posttransplantation cyclophosphamide. The data were produced by immunoSEQ multiplex PCR, yet TCRdb's version contains in-frame clones alone and is incomplete. Of approximately 45,000 clones in the sample, roughly 87% were seen once. This sample comprised PBMCs, obtained about 60 days after allogeneic stem cell transplant with posttransplant cyclophosphamide. These receptors all stem from a male patient aged 60 to 75 who received an allogeneic stem cell transplant from a related donor and was CMV-positive. The graft donor may be the source of some T cells. The CDR3 runs from the conserved cysteine through the conserved F or W. The D gene is left open where the match is weak. Clone size appears in some rows only: once, few, many, or a class for an expanded clone.

clone_size	v_call	d_call	j_call	cdr3_nt	cdr3_aa
.	TRBV6-5	.	TRBJ1-1	TGTGCCAGCAGACGCCCAGGGGTCACTGAAGCTTTCTTT	CASRRPGVTEAFF
.	TRBV11-2	TRBD2	TRBJ2-7	TGTGCCAGCAGCACTCCGGGGGGCTACGAGCAGTACTTC	CASSTPGGYEQYF
.	TRBV7-2	TRBD2	TRBJ2-2	TGTGCCAGCAGGCCTAGCGGGGGGAACACCGGGGAGCTGTTTTTT	CASRPSGGNTGELFF
.	TRBV4-1	TRBD2	TRBJ2-3	TGCGCCAGCAGGCGGACTAGCGGGGGTTTGACTAGTACAGATACGCAGTATTTT	CASRRTSGGLTSTDTQYF
.	TRBV11-3	.	TRBJ2-1	TGTGCCAGCAGCTTAGATCTGGGACTTGGACTATACAATGAGCAGTTCTTC	CASSLDLGLGLYNEQFF
.	TRBV9	.	TRBJ2-7	TGTGCCAGCAGCCTGCGGGGTGGGGAGCAGTACTTC	CASSLRGGEQYF
.	TRBV6-6	.	TRBJ2-1	TGTGCCACCCCGAGGGATACTTCGTCCAATGAGCAGTTCTTC	CATPRDTSSNEQFF
.	TRBV6-6	TRBD1	TRBJ1-4	TGTGCCAGCAAACCGGGACAGGGAAGGGAAAAACTGTTTTTT	CASKPGQGREKLFF
.	TRBV5-1	TRBD1	TRBJ2-3	TGCGCCAGCAGCTCCGGGGACAGGGTGGGGACAGATACGCAGTATTTT	CASSSGDRVGTDTQYF
.	TRBV30	.	TRBJ2-2	TGTGCCTGGAGTGCACTGCCGGGGGGCCAAACCGGGGAGCTGTTTTTT	CAWSALPGGQTGELFF
.	TRBV15	TRBD1	TRBJ1-6	TGTGCCACCAGCTGGGGACAGGGGAATTCACCCCTCCACTTT	CATSWGQGNSPLHF
once	TRBV4-1	TRBD1	TRBJ2-5	TGCGCCAGCAGCCAAGGCGGGACAGGGGGTTTCCAAGAGACCCAGTACTTC	CASSQGGTGGFQETQYF
.	TRBV28	TRBD2	TRBJ2-2	TGTGCCAGCAGTTCCCCAGCGGGGGGGGCCCTAAGGACCGGGGAGCTGTTTTTT	CASSSPAGGALRTGELFF
once	TRBV13	.	TRBJ1-1	TGTGCCAGCAGCCTACCCCAGGGAGGGCCTACTGAAGCTTTCTTT	CASSLPQGGPTEAFF
.	TRBV9	.	TRBJ2-2	TGTGCCAGCAGCGTACGGACCGGGAGTGCCGGGGAGCTGTTTTTT	CASSVRTGSAGELFF
.	TRBV2	TRBD1	TRBJ2-2	TGTGCCAGCAGGGGACAGTTATCGAACACCGGGGAGCTGTTTTTT	CASRGQLSNTGELFF
once	TRBV2	.	TRBJ2-1	TGTGCCAGCAGTGAAAGTTGGGGAGATGAGCAGTTCTTC	CASSESWGDEQFF
.	TRBV5-4	.	TRBJ1-2	TGTGCCAGCAGCCCCCCTCCTGGGCAGGGTAGCGGTGGCTACACCTTC	CASSPPPGQGSGGYTF
.	TRBV7-2	TRBD1	TRBJ2-7	TGTGCCAGCAGCCAGTCCAGCCAGAGGACAGGGGGCTTCGAGCAGTACTTC	CASSQSSQRTGGFEQYF
.	TRBV27	.	TRBJ1-1	TGTGCCAGCAGTTCCCCAACCAGGGGGAACACTGAAGCTTTCTTT	CASSSPTRGNTEAFF
.	TRBV10-3	TRBD2	TRBJ2-3	TGTGCCATCACTAGCGGGCCTAACACAGATACGCAGTATTTT	CAITSGPNTDTQYF
.	TRBV23-1	.	TRBJ1-1	TGCGCCAGCAGTCAATCGCGAGCTTTCTTT	CASSQSRAFF
once	TRBV7-6	.	TRBJ1-4	TGTGCCAGCAGCTTAGCGCGGAGGGCGGGTTATGAAAAACTGTTTTTT	CASSLARRAGYEKLFF